A selection of T cell receptor beta chains follows, all from one sample in a study of blood T cell repertoires in COVID-19. The data were produced by immunoSEQ multiplex PCR, yet TCRdb's version contains in-frame clones alone and is incomplete. The sample has around 220,000 clones, around 80% seen once. Sequencing was done on a sample of PBMCs or T cells enriched from blood (not recorded which). Receptor source: a middle-aged woman with acute COVID-19. Each CDR3 is given with its conserved first and last residue. A D gene is named only where the DNA matches it firmly. Rows give clone size only sometimes, using once, few, many, or a class for an expanded clone.

clone_size: .; v_call: TRBV28; d_call: TRBD1; j_call: TRBJ1-4; cdr3_nt: TGTGCCAGCAGTTTCAGGGGGTTAGGAGAAAAACTGTTTTTT; cdr3_aa: CASSFRGLGEKLFF
clone_size: .; v_call: TRBV19; d_call: TRBD1; j_call: TRBJ1-6; cdr3_nt: TGTGCCAGTAGTACCCCAACGGGGACAGGGAGTTCACCCCTCCACTTT; cdr3_aa: CASSTPTGTGSSPLHF
clone_size: .; v_call: TRBV4-1; d_call: .; j_call: TRBJ1-5; cdr3_nt: TGCGCCAGCAGCCAAGATGGGCCGACCTATAGCAATCAGCCCCAGCATTTT; cdr3_aa: CASSQDGPTYSNQPQHF
clone_size: .; v_call: TRBV9; d_call: TRBD1; j_call: TRBJ1-3; cdr3_nt: TGTGCCAGCAGCGTAGAACGGCAGGGGGCAGACACCATATATTTT; cdr3_aa: CASSVERQGADTIYF
clone_size: .; v_call: TRBV30; d_call: .; j_call: TRBJ2-7; cdr3_nt: TGTGCCTGGAGGGGAGAAATCGCCTACGAGCAGTACTTC; cdr3_aa: CAWRGEIAYEQYF
clone_size: .; v_call: TRBV5-4; d_call: TRBD1; j_call: TRBJ1-4; cdr3_nt: TGTGCCAGCGGACTATACAGGGGCGTGGGTGAAAAACTGTTTTTT; cdr3_aa: CASGLYRGVGEKLFF
clone_size: .; v_call: TRBV28; d_call: TRBD2; j_call: TRBJ2-1; cdr3_nt: TGTGCCAGCAGTCGACTAGCGGAGAACAATGAGCAGTTCTTC; cdr3_aa: CASSRLAENNEQFF
clone_size: .; v_call: TRBV7-3; d_call: .; j_call: TRBJ2-7; cdr3_nt: TGTGCCAGCAGCCGAGACAGCTCGGATCCCTACGAGCAGTACTTC; cdr3_aa: CASSRDSSDPYEQYF
clone_size: .; v_call: TRBV7-2; d_call: .; j_call: TRBJ2-5; cdr3_nt: TGTGCCAGCAGCTTATATCAGGGTGTGCAAGAGACCCAGTACTTC; cdr3_aa: CASSLYQGVQETQYF
clone_size: .; v_call: TRBV28; d_call: .; j_call: TRBJ2-7; cdr3_nt: TGTGCCAGCAGTTTAGCGGGGCCGGCCTACGAGCAGTACTTC; cdr3_aa: CASSLAGPAYEQYF
clone_size: .; v_call: TRBV5-1; d_call: TRBD1; j_call: TRBJ2-3; cdr3_nt: TGCGCCAGCAGCTTGGCCGGACAGGGGTACACAGATACGCAGTATTTT; cdr3_aa: CASSLAGQGYTDTQYF
clone_size: .; v_call: TRBV27; d_call: .; j_call: TRBJ1-1; cdr3_nt: TGTGCCAGCAGTTTGAGTTGGACTTCCGAAGCTTTCTTT; cdr3_aa: CASSLSWTSEAFF
clone_size: .; v_call: TRBV19; d_call: .; j_call: TRBJ2-3; cdr3_nt: TGTGCCACCTCCTTGGAGGGGGGGGCGGCAGATACGCAGTATTTT; cdr3_aa: CATSLEGGAADTQYF
clone_size: .; v_call: TRBV6-5; d_call: .; j_call: TRBJ2-7; cdr3_nt: TGTGCCAGCAGTTACTCGATGGTCGGCGAGCAGTACTTC; cdr3_aa: CASSYSMVGEQYF
clone_size: .; v_call: TRBV9; d_call: TRBD1; j_call: TRBJ1-1; cdr3_nt: TGTGCCAGCAGCGCCCCGGACAGGGGGGGCACTGAAGCTTTCTTT; cdr3_aa: CASSAPDRGGTEAFF
clone_size: .; v_call: TRBV7-2; d_call: .; j_call: TRBJ1-4; cdr3_nt: TGTGCCAGCAGCTTAGGGGTGCAGGGCTGGGGTGAAAAACTGTTTTTT; cdr3_aa: CASSLGVQGWGEKLFF
clone_size: .; v_call: TRBV6-5; d_call: .; j_call: TRBJ1-2; cdr3_nt: TGTGCCAGCAACCGTGGTGGGGGCGTTAATGGCTACACCTTC; cdr3_aa: CASNRGGGVNGYTF
clone_size: .; v_call: TRBV12-3/TRBV12-4; d_call: .; j_call: TRBJ1-1; cdr3_nt: TGTGCCAGCAGGCCAGGTGGGACTGAAGCTTTCTTT; cdr3_aa: CASRPGGTEAFF
clone_size: once; v_call: TRBV19; d_call: TRBD1; j_call: TRBJ2-5; cdr3_nt: TGTGCCAGTAGTACCGGGACAGGGGTGCAAGAGACCCAGTACTTC; cdr3_aa: CASSTGTGVQETQYF
clone_size: .; v_call: TRBV3-1/TRBV3-2; d_call: .; j_call: TRBJ1-5; cdr3_nt: TGTGCCAGCAGCGAAGGACAGAGCAATCAGCCCCAGCATTTT; cdr3_aa: CASSEGQSNQPQHF
clone_size: .; v_call: TRBV29-1; d_call: .; j_call: TRBJ1-1; cdr3_nt: TGCAGCGTTGGCAGGTCTATGGACACTGAAGCTTTCTTT; cdr3_aa: CSVGRSMDTEAFF
clone_size: .; v_call: TRBV11-3; d_call: .; j_call: TRBJ2-5; cdr3_nt: TGTGCCAGCAGTCAGGGGTCAGAGACCCAGTACTTC; cdr3_aa: CASSQGSETQYF
clone_size: .; v_call: TRBV6-5; d_call: .; j_call: TRBJ1-4; cdr3_nt: TGTGCCAGCAGTTACTTGACAGGAAATGAAAAACTGTTTTTT; cdr3_aa: CASSYLTGNEKLFF
clone_size: .; v_call: TRBV6-5; d_call: .; j_call: TRBJ2-6; cdr3_nt: TGTGCCAGCAGTCTGCGGGACTCTGGGGCCAACGTCCTGACTTTC; cdr3_aa: CASSLRDSGANVLTF
clone_size: .; v_call: TRBV7-9; d_call: .; j_call: TRBJ2-7; cdr3_nt: TGTGCCAGCAGCTTAGCGGCAGAGAGGAACGAGCAGTACTTC; cdr3_aa: CASSLAAERNEQYF
clone_size: .; v_call: TRBV5-1; d_call: .; j_call: TRBJ1-5; cdr3_nt: TGCGCCAGCAGCTTATTTGGCCAGAGCAATCAGCCCCAGCATTTT; cdr3_aa: CASSLFGQSNQPQHF
clone_size: .; v_call: TRBV10-3; d_call: .; j_call: TRBJ2-7; cdr3_nt: TGTGCCACAACACTGGGACAAGACTACGAGCAGTACTTC; cdr3_aa: CATTLGQDYEQYF
clone_size: .; v_call: TRBV7-2; d_call: .; j_call: TRBJ1-1; cdr3_nt: TGTGCCAGCAGCTTATCCGGAGGAGCGAACACTGAAGCTTTCTTT; cdr3_aa: CASSLSGGANTEAFF
clone_size: .; v_call: TRBV3-1/TRBV3-2; d_call: .; j_call: TRBJ1-1; cdr3_nt: TGTGCCAGCAGCCCAAAGGCGGTCACGTTGAACACTGAAGCTTTCTTT; cdr3_aa: CASSPKAVTLNTEAFF
clone_size: .; v_call: TRBV27; d_call: .; j_call: TRBJ1-2; cdr3_nt: TGTGCCAGCAAGCCCGGTCCCCTCGATGGCTACACCTTC; cdr3_aa: CASKPGPLDGYTF
clone_size: .; v_call: TRBV24-1; d_call: .; j_call: TRBJ1-4; cdr3_nt: TGTGCCACCAGTGGTGCGGGGTCAGAAAAACTGTTTTTT; cdr3_aa: CATSGAGSEKLFF
clone_size: .; v_call: TRBV12-3/TRBV12-4; d_call: .; j_call: TRBJ2-3; cdr3_nt: TGTGCCAGCAGTTCCGCTAGAACAGATACGCAGTATTTT; cdr3_aa: CASSSARTDTQYF
clone_size: .; v_call: TRBV19; d_call: TRBD1; j_call: TRBJ1-2; cdr3_nt: TGTGCCAGTAGTATTCCGGGACAGGGGAGGTATGGCTACACCTTC; cdr3_aa: CASSIPGQGRYGYTF
clone_size: .; v_call: TRBV10-2; d_call: .; j_call: TRBJ2-7; cdr3_nt: TGCGCCAGCAGCGGGGGAATCCACGAGCAGTACTTC; cdr3_aa: CASSGGIHEQYF
clone_size: few; v_call: TRBV7-3; d_call: .; j_call: TRBJ2-3; cdr3_nt: TGTGCCAGCAGCTTAACCTCTGACTCTGCGGATACGCAGTATTTT; cdr3_aa: CASSLTSDSADTQYF
clone_size: .; v_call: TRBV7-2; d_call: .; j_call: TRBJ1-1; cdr3_nt: TGTGCCAGCCGCCGGGGGAGGAGGGACACTGAAGCTTTCTTT; cdr3_aa: CASRRGRRDTEAFF
clone_size: once; v_call: TRBV9; d_call: .; j_call: TRBJ1-6; cdr3_nt: TGTGCCAGCAGCTCCCGGGGGTCACCCCTCCACTTT; cdr3_aa: CASSSRGSPLHF
clone_size: .; v_call: TRBV3-1/TRBV3-2; d_call: .; j_call: TRBJ2-6; cdr3_nt: TGTGCCAGCAGCCAAGCTAAGCTCTCTGGGGCCAACGTCCTGACTTTC; cdr3_aa: CASSQAKLSGANVLTF
clone_size: .; v_call: TRBV6-1; d_call: TRBD2; j_call: TRBJ2-3; cdr3_nt: TGTGCCAGCAGTGGGTGGTTGGACCCGGGGGGGGATACGCAGTATTTT; cdr3_aa: CASSGWLDPGGDTQYF
clone_size: .; v_call: TRBV28; d_call: .; j_call: TRBJ1-4; cdr3_nt: TGTGCCAGCACCGAGGGAGCCCAATATGAAAAACTGTTTTTT; cdr3_aa: CASTEGAQYEKLFF
clone_size: .; v_call: TRBV11-1; d_call: TRBD2; j_call: TRBJ2-5; cdr3_nt: TGTGCCAGCAGTCTAGAGAGCGGGATCAGAGGGGAGACCCAGTACTTC; cdr3_aa: CASSLESGIRGETQYF
clone_size: .; v_call: TRBV11-2; d_call: TRBD2; j_call: TRBJ2-2; cdr3_nt: TGTGCCAGCACCCCGAGGACTAGCGGTACCGGGGAGCTGTTTTTT; cdr3_aa: CASTPRTSGTGELFF
clone_size: .; v_call: TRBV14; d_call: TRBD1; j_call: TRBJ1-1; cdr3_nt: TGTGCCAGCAGCCCTGTACAAGGGGGCTATAGGAACACTGAAGCTTTCTTT; cdr3_aa: CASSPVQGGYRNTEAFF
clone_size: .; v_call: TRBV1; d_call: .; j_call: TRBJ2-1; cdr3_nt: TGCACCAGCAGCCAATTAGAGGCCCTCATGAATGAGCAGTTCTTC; cdr3_aa: CTSSQLEALMNEQFF
clone_size: few; v_call: TRBV7-2; d_call: .; j_call: TRBJ1-1; cdr3_nt: TGTGCCAGCAGCTCCCCAGTGAACACTGAAGCTTTCTTT; cdr3_aa: CASSSPVNTEAFF
clone_size: .; v_call: TRBV30; d_call: .; j_call: TRBJ1-4; cdr3_nt: TGTGCCTGGAGTAAAGGGGCGAATGAAAAACTGTTTTTT; cdr3_aa: CAWSKGANEKLFF
clone_size: once; v_call: TRBV6-6; d_call: .; j_call: TRBJ1-4; cdr3_nt: TGTGCCAGCAGTTACCCGCAGCGGGAAAAACTGTTTTTT; cdr3_aa: CASSYPQREKLFF
clone_size: .; v_call: TRBV2; d_call: .; j_call: TRBJ2-6; cdr3_nt: TGTGCCAGCAGCCAACAGGGAGCCGGGGCCAACGTCCTGACTTTC; cdr3_aa: CASSQQGAGANVLTF
clone_size: few; v_call: TRBV28; d_call: .; j_call: TRBJ1-1; cdr3_nt: TGTGCCAGCAGTGCCTCACCAGGGGAAGCTTTCTTT; cdr3_aa: CASSASPGEAFF
clone_size: .; v_call: TRBV9; d_call: TRBD1; j_call: TRBJ2-3; cdr3_nt: TGTGCCAGCAGCCGGGACAGCAGCACAGATACGCAGTATTTT; cdr3_aa: CASSRDSSTDTQYF
clone_size: few; v_call: TRBV6-2/TRBV6-3; d_call: .; j_call: TRBJ1-5; cdr3_nt: TGTGCCAGCACCCCCCGGGCAGGGCATCAGCCCCAGCATTTT; cdr3_aa: CASTPRAGHQPQHF
clone_size: .; v_call: TRBV9; d_call: .; j_call: TRBJ2-2; cdr3_nt: TGTGCCAGCAGCCCGTGGGGAGCGAACACCGGGGAGCTGTTTTTT; cdr3_aa: CASSPWGANTGELFF
clone_size: .; v_call: TRBV19; d_call: TRBD2; j_call: TRBJ2-1; cdr3_nt: TGTGCCAGTAGTATCCTCATCCAGCGGGGGGGCCTTGAGCAGTTCTTC; cdr3_aa: CASSILIQRGGLEQFF
clone_size: .; v_call: TRBV28; d_call: TRBD1; j_call: TRBJ2-7; cdr3_nt: TGTGCCAGCAGTTTACGGATTGGTGGACCGGACAGGGTCTACGAGCAGTACTTC; cdr3_aa: CASSLRIGGPDRVYEQYF